This is a list of T cell receptor beta chains from one sample in a study of Graves' ophthalmopathy and Graves' hyperthyroidism. TCRdb reprocessed the multiplex PCR reads with MiXCR, giving one entry per CDR3 protein. Among roughly 610,000 distinct CDR3 sequences, about a fifth were seen once, and the ten largest hold around 6.9%. Sequencing was done on a sample of peripheral blood. The receptors stem from a woman aged 18-29 years with stable Graves' hyperthyroidism. Some clones in this sample may be carry-over from other donors' samples. CDR3s include the opening cysteine and the closing phenylalanine or tryptophan. A D gene is named only where the DNA matches it firmly. A row's size may be missing; if present it is once, few, many or a size class.

abundance: many; v_gene: TRBV6-5; d_gene: TRBD2; j_gene: TRBJ2-7; CDR3aa: CASSYSPGLATEQYF; CDR3nt: TGTGCCAGCAGTTACTCCCCGGGACTAGCGACCGAGCAGTACTTC
abundance: -; v_gene: TRBV9; d_gene: -; j_gene: TRBJ2-7; CDR3aa: CASSVGASHYEQYF; CDR3nt: TGTGCCAGCAGCGTAGGGGCGAGCCACTACGAGCAGTACTTC
abundance: few; v_gene: TRBV3-1; d_gene: -; j_gene: TRBJ2-7; CDR3aa: CASSQLLGTAYEQYF; CDR3nt: TGTGCCAGCAGCCAATTGCTCGGGACGGCTTACGAGCAGTACTTC
abundance: many; v_gene: TRBV6-5; d_gene: -; j_gene: TRBJ1-6; CDR3aa: CASSYLGYNSPLHF; CDR3nt: TGTGCCAGCAGTTACTTAGGGTATAATTCACCCCTCCACTTT
abundance: many; v_gene: TRBV6-1; d_gene: TRBD1; j_gene: TRBJ1-2; CDR3aa: CASRVQGALIYTF; CDR3nt: TGTGCCAGCAGGGTACAGGGGGCGCTCATCTACACCTTC
abundance: many; v_gene: TRBV6-2/TRBV6-3; d_gene: -; j_gene: TRBJ1-1; CDR3aa: CASSYSTGIVNTEAFF; CDR3nt: TGTGCCAGCAGTTACTCGACGGGCATTGTGAACACTGAAGCTTTCTTT
abundance: -; v_gene: TRBV20-1; d_gene: -; j_gene: TRBJ2-2; CDR3aa: CSARPLGTAGELFF; CDR3nt: TGCAGTGCTAGACCCCTTGGGACCGCCGGGGAGCTGTTTTTT
abundance: many; v_gene: TRBV12-3/TRBV12-4; d_gene: -; j_gene: TRBJ1-1; CDR3aa: CASSLRSGAQNTEAFF; CDR3nt: TGTGCCAGCAGTTTAAGGTCAGGGGCCCAGAACACTGAAGCTTTCTTT
abundance: -; v_gene: TRBV7-9; d_gene: -; j_gene: TRBJ2-5; CDR3aa: CASSPPRAETQYF; CDR3nt: TGTGCCAGCAGCCCCCCCCGGGCCGAGACCCAGTACTTC
abundance: many; v_gene: TRBV20-1; d_gene: TRBD2; j_gene: TRBJ2-2; CDR3aa: CSARGAVLAGPQNTGELFF; CDR3nt: TGCAGTGCTAGAGGGGCCGTTCTAGCGGGGCCGCAAAACACCGGGGAGCTGTTTTTT
abundance: many; v_gene: TRBV28; d_gene: -; j_gene: TRBJ1-1; CDR3aa: CACSIDLGSEAFF; CDR3nt: TGTGCCTGCAGTATCGACCTGGGTTCTGAAGCTTTCTTT
abundance: -; v_gene: TRBV6-1; d_gene: -; j_gene: TRBJ2-1; CDR3aa: CASSPFDSYNEQFF; CDR3nt: TGTGCCAGCAGCCCCTTCGACAGTTACAATGAGCAGTTCTTC
abundance: -; v_gene: TRBV24-1; d_gene: -; j_gene: TRBJ2-3; CDR3aa: CATSVGKDTQYF; CDR3nt: TGTGCCACCAGTGTCGGGAAAGATACGCAGTATTTT
abundance: -; v_gene: TRBV6-1; d_gene: -; j_gene: TRBJ1-1; CDR3aa: CASLPTHWNTEAFF; CDR3nt: TGTGCCAGCTTGCCCACTCACTGGAACACTGAAGCTTTCTTT
abundance: many; v_gene: TRBV10-3; d_gene: TRBD2; j_gene: TRBJ2-3; CDR3aa: CATKGPGLASDTQYF; CDR3nt: TGTGCCACCAAGGGACCGGGACTAGCTTCAGATACGCAGTATTTT
abundance: -; v_gene: TRBV7-9; d_gene: -; j_gene: TRBJ1-2; CDR3aa: CASSLVVRGYGYTF; CDR3nt: TGTGCCAGCAGCTTAGTGGTCAGGGGATATGGCTACACCTTC
abundance: -; v_gene: TRBV7-9; d_gene: -; j_gene: TRBJ1-1; CDR3aa: CASTQANTEAFF; CDR3nt: TGTGCCAGCACACAAGCGAACACTGAAGCTTTCTTT
abundance: -; v_gene: TRBV24-1; d_gene: -; j_gene: TRBJ1-2; CDR3aa: CATSDQDNHYGYTF; CDR3nt: TGTGCCACCAGTGATCAGGACAACCATTATGGCTACACCTTC
abundance: many; v_gene: TRBV6-1; d_gene: -; j_gene: TRBJ2-7; CDR3aa: CASSGGPGPYEQYF; CDR3nt: TGTGCCAGCAGTGGCGGGCCAGGTCCGTACGAGCAGTACTTC
abundance: many; v_gene: TRBV28; d_gene: TRBD1; j_gene: TRBJ1-2; CDR3aa: CASSLRGGQGAKGYTF; CDR3nt: TGTGCCAGCAGTTTAAGAGGGGGACAGGGGGCGAAGGGCTACACCTTC